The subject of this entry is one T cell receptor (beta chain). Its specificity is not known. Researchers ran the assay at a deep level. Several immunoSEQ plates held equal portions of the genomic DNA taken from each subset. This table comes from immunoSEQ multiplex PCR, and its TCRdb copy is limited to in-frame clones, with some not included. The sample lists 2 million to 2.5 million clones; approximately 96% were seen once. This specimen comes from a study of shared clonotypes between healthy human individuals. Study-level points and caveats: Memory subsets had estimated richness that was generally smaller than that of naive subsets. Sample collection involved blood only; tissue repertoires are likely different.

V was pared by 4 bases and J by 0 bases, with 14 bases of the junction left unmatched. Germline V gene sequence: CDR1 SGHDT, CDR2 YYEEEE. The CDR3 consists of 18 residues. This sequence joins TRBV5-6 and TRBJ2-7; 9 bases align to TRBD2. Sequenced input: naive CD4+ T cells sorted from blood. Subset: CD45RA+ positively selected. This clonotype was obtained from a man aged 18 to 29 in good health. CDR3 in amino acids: CASSRVAGRTSVSYEQYF. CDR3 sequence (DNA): TGTGCCAGCAGCCGGGTAGCGGGCCGGACTAGCGTCTCCTACGAGCAGTACTTC.